The 32 T cell receptor beta chains in this list originate from one sample, sequenced in a study of T cell changes during pregnancy in multiple sclerosis. The method was immunoSEQ multiplex PCR; TCRdb's version includes in-frame clones alone and lacks a portion of them. The table records some 40,000 clones, around 89% of them present only once. Sample: CD4+ T cells from peripheral blood mononuclear cells, taken in the second trimester of pregnancy. Source of these receptors: a female donor with multiple sclerosis, enrolled in a pregnancy study.

The chain employs TRBV28 and TRBJ1-3; 7 bases are a match to TRBD1. The CDR3 loop spans 15 amino acids. Germline V gene sequence: CDR1 MDHEN, CDR2 SYDVKM. V lost 5 bases and J lost 4; bases outside the gene matches: 8. CDR3: CASSGLLTGGNTIYF. For the CDR3, the DNA is TGTGCCAGCAGTGGTCTACTGACAGGGGGAAACACCATATATTTT.

The chain's CDR3 is CASSSHRQGAGYTF. The CDR3 DNA is TGTGCCAGCAGCTCCCACAGACAGGGAGCGGGCTACACCTTC. The chain has TRBV11-2 and TRBJ1-2; 7 bases align to TRBD1. Germline CDR1 SGHAT, CDR2 FQNNGV. The CDR3 sequence is 14 residues long. The V segment lost 4 bases and the J segment 8 bases; nucleotides outside the gene matches: 10.

This chain connects TRBV28 to TRBJ2-1; possible D gene TRBD2, 5 bases. CDR3 size: 17 residues. Per germline, CDR1 MDHEN and CDR2 SYDVKM. Trimming stripped 7 bases from V and 2 bases from J, with 21 bases between. The CDR3 protein is CASTTLLPGLPYNEQFF. The CDR3 DNA sequence: TGTGCCAGCACCACCCTTTTACCAGGACTCCCCTACAATGAGCAGTTCTTC.

The rearrangement uses TRBV12-5 and TRBJ1-1, with D uncertain. There are 13 residues in the CDR3. Germline CDR1 reads LGHNT; CDR2 reads FRNRAP. Trimming left V 4 bases short and J 4 bases short, with 10 bases between. The CDR3 protein is CASGSPGSTEAFF. The CDR3 DNA follows: TGTGCTAGTGGTTCTCCAGGTAGCACTGAAGCTTTCTTT.

This clone was seen only a few times. This chain links TRBV28 with TRBJ2-3, with 11 bases that match TRBD2. This CDR3 is built from 15 residues. V lost 4 bases and J lost 2; bases outside the gene matches: 2. Germline lookup yields CDR1 MDHEN and CDR2 SYDVKM. CDR3 amino acids: CASSSGLAVTDTQYF. The DNA of the CDR3 is TGTGCCAGCAGTTCGGGACTAGCGGTCACAGATACGCAGTATTTT.

This chain links TRBV4-3 with TRBJ2-1, with a tentative D call TRBD2 (5 bases). Germline assignment: CDR1 LGHNA and CDR2 YSLEER. This CDR3 spans 15 amino acids. The V and J ends lost 1 base and 8 bases respectively, with 15 bases between them. The CDR3 DNA reads as TGCGCCAGCAGCCAAGTGGCGGGTCTCATCCATGAGCAGTTCTTC. This encodes CASSQVAGLIHEQFF.

The rearrangement links TRBV11-1 to TRBJ2-7; weak D call: TRBD2 (5 bases). CDR3 length equals 13 residues. Germline V gives CDR1 SGHAT, CDR2 FQDESV (reference sequence). V was clipped by 3 bases and J by 6 bases, with 12 bases between them. In nucleotides, the CDR3 is TGTGCCAGCAGCTTTCAGGACCGGGGCGAGCAGTACTTC. It encodes CASSFQDRGEQYF.

This chain links TRBV4-1 with TRBJ2-7, with TRBD2 matching over 10 bases. This CDR3 has 15 residues. Per the germline V gene, CDR1 is MGHRA and CDR2 is YSYEKL. V shed 3 bases and J 3 bases; nucleotides not matched to a gene: 5. As DNA, the CDR3 is TGCGCCAGCAGCCAGCCTACTAGCGGGAACTACGAGCAGTACTTC. Its translation is CASSQPTSGNYEQYF.

The rearrangement uses TRBV5-6 and TRBJ2-3; D is ambiguous. CDR3 length: 15 residues. V lost 2 bases, J lost 4 bases, and 14 bases lay in between. Germline V gene sequence: CDR1 SGHDT, CDR2 YYEEEE. The CDR3 nucleotides are TGTGCCAGCAGCTTATATAGCCCAGCCGCAGATACGCAGTATTTT. Protein product: CASSLYSPAADTQYF.

Only one count was recorded for this clone. The genes are TRBV6-5 and TRBJ2-3; D not certain. CDR3 length: 12 amino acids. Germline V CDR1 and CDR2: MNHEY, SVGAGI. Between the trimmed V and J ends, which lost 6 bases and 6 bases, there was a span of 10 bases. The CDR3 is CASRDKADTQYF. The DNA for the CDR3 is TGTGCCAGCAGGGATAAAGCGGATACGCAGTATTTT.

In its sample, this clone was seen once. V gene TRBV10-3 combines with J gene TRBJ2-3, with 10 bases fitting TRBD2. Looked up from germline, CDR1 is ENHRY and CDR2 is SYGVKD. This CDR3 is 13 amino acids long. V trimming: 10 bases; J trimming: 4 bases; junction bases outside the gene matches: 5. The CDR3 sequence is CATLAGEADTQYF. DNA of the CDR3: TGTGCCACCCTAGCGGGAGAGGCAGATACGCAGTATTTT.

The genes are TRBV12-2 and TRBJ2-7; the DNA was not used to check the table's D call, TRBD2. TRBV12-2 is termed a pseudogene. This CDR3 region has 14 residues. CDR3 in DNA: TGTGCAAGTCGCTTAGGGAGGAGCTCCTACGAGCAGTACTTC. Translating it yields CASRLGRSSYEQYF.

In its sample, this clone was seen once. The V call is TRBV5-1, the J call TRBJ2-7, with TRBD2 matching over 12 bases. CDR3 size: 15 residues. CDR1 and CDR2 from the germline V gene are SGHRS and YFSETQ. The V gene end was trimmed by 5 bases and the J gene end by 3 bases; junction bases not matched to a gene: 6. The CDR3 DNA follows: TGCGCCAGCAGGCCCCAGACTAGCGGGGGCTACGAGCAGTACTTC. Translation: CASRPQTSGGYEQYF.

This chain connects TRBV5-1 to TRBJ1-2; D call uncertain. Trimming took 1 base from V and 8 from J, leaving 15 bases between them. From germline, CDR1 is SGHRS and CDR2 YFSETQ. The CDR3 totals 14 residues. The CDR3: CASSLTDSIEGYTF. CDR3 DNA sequence: TGCGCCAGCAGCTTGACTGACTCGATAGAAGGCTACACCTTC.

This clone was counted only a few times. This rearrangement joins TRBV27 to TRBJ1-2; no clear D. Germline loops: CDR1 MNHEY, CDR2 SMNVEV (reference sequence). V was shortened by 5 bases and J by 6 bases, with 16 bases between the two germline ends. The CDR3 loop spans 14 amino acids. For the CDR3, the DNA is TGTGCCAGCAGTCCGCGACCCTCCGGGGATGGCTACACCTTC. Its protein is CASSPRPSGDGYTF.

This chain connects TRBV28 to TRBJ2-7, with D perhaps TRBD1 (5 bases). Germline V gene data show CDR1 as MDHEN and CDR2 as SYDVKM. Trimming took off 7 bases at V and 0 bases at J, with 19 bases between the two ends. This CDR3 is 16 amino acids long. For the CDR3, the DNA is TGTGCCAGCACCTTATGGGCTGGGGCCCACTCCTACGAGCAGTACTTC. Its protein is CASTLWAGAHSYEQYF.

This clone has a handful of counts. The chain couples TRBV5-1 to TRBJ2-7; TRBD1 agrees at 10 bases. Trimming took 5 bases from V and 3 from J; bases not matched to a gene: 2. The CDR3 length is 13 residues. Germline assignment: CDR1 SGHRS and CDR2 YFSETQ. Written as DNA, the CDR3 is TGCGCCAGCAGGGGGACAGGGGTCTACGAGCAGTACTTC. Its protein is CASRGTGVYEQYF.

This chain links TRBV4-2 with TRBJ2-3; TRBD2 matches at 11 bases. V lost 3 bases, J lost 2 bases, and 10 bases stayed unmatched. Germline assignment: CDR1 LGHNA and CDR2 YNFKEQ. CDR3 length equals 18 residues. CDR3 nucleotides: TGTGCCAGCAGCCATCCCGCATCACTAGCGGGGGACACAGATACGCAGTATTTT. Amino acid sequence: CASSHPASLAGDTDTQYF.

This chain links TRBV5-4 with TRBJ2-5; a weak D match, TRBD2 (5 bases). The germline CDR1 and CDR2 sequences are SGHNT and YYREEE (reference sequence). The ends were cut back, 2 bases at V and 10 bases at J, with 9 bases in the middle. The CDR3 extends over 11 amino acids. As DNA, the CDR3 is TGTGCCAGCAGCTTTGAGGGTAACCAGTACTTC. Residues: CASSFEGNQYF.

The chain recombines TRBV5-1 with TRBJ1-3; D perhaps matches TRBD1 (5 bases). Between the trimmed V and J ends, which lost 0 bases and 1 base, there was a span of 8 bases. The CDR3 length is 15 residues. Germline CDR1 SGHRS, CDR2 YFSETQ. DNA for the CDR3: TGCGCCAGCAGCTTGGAGACAGCTTCTGGAAACACCATATATTTT. It codes for CASSLETASGNTIYF.

The rearrangement links TRBV12-5 to TRBJ2-3; no clear D. This CDR3 spans 15 amino acids. Trimming shortened V by 2 bases and J by 1 base, and 10 bases separated the two germline ends. Germline V gene data show CDR1 as LGHNT and CDR2 as FRNRAP. This CDR3 reads CASGLSSTGTDTQYF. Written as DNA, the CDR3 is TGTGCTAGTGGTTTGAGTAGCACGGGCACAGATACGCAGTATTTT. The whole variable domain, remainder taken from reference TRBV12-5 and TRBJ2-3, is DARVTQTPRHKVTEMGQEVTMRCQPILGHNTVFWYRQTMMQGLELLAYFRNRAPLDDSGMPKDRFSAEMPDATLATLKIQPSEPRDSAVYFCASGLSSTGTDTQYFGPGTRLTVL.

The CDR3 is CASSESAGGNTEAFF. For the CDR3, the DNA is TGTGCCAGCAGCGAGTCGGCAGGGGGGAACACTGAAGCTTTCTTT. The chain is built from TRBV14 and TRBJ1-1, with TRBD1 matching over 7 bases. Losses at the gene ends were 5 bases for V and 1 base for J; bases not matched to a gene: 7. This CDR3 region has 15 residues. Germline assignment: CDR1 SGHDN and CDR2 FVKESK.

This clone has a single count. The chain links TRBV5-8 to TRBJ2-7; a possible D gene is TRBD1 (6 bases). The CDR3 sequence is 15 residues long. Trimming took 1 base from V and 0 from J, leaving 11 bases between them. Germline assignment: CDR1 SGHTS and CDR2 YDEGEE. The CDR3 loop is CASSLQGGHSYEQYF. The CDR3 nucleotides read TGTGCCAGCAGCTTGCAAGGGGGACACTCCTACGAGCAGTACTTC.

The chain links TRBV6-1 to TRBJ1-2; D is unresolved. The CDR3 sequence is 15 residues long. Germline V CDR1 and CDR2: MNHNS, SASEGT. Trimming stripped 1 base from V and 0 bases from J, with 9 bases between. The CDR3 here is CASSEGIAANYGYTF. In DNA form, the CDR3 reads TGTGCCAGCAGTGAAGGTATAGCCGCTAACTATGGCTACACCTTC.

V and J are TRBV28 and TRBJ1-1; 8 positions agree with TRBD1. Germline CDR1 reads MDHEN; CDR2 reads SYDVKM. The CDR3 sequence is 14 residues long. The J segment lost 3 bases and the V segment lost 0 bases, leaving 0 bases of the junction unmatched. The CDR3 reads CASSLWDRDTEAFF. DNA for the CDR3: TGTGCCAGCAGTTTATGGGACAGGGACACTGAAGCTTTCTTT.

The gene calls are TRBV19 and TRBJ2-7, with D perhaps TRBD1 (5 bases). The CDR3 extends over 15 amino acids. In germline, CDR1 is LNHDA, CDR2 SQIVND (reference sequence). The V end was cut by 4 bases, the J end by 0 bases, with 13 bases between. CDR3 sequence reads: CASSKGGASSYEQYF. DNA for the CDR3: TGTGCCAGTAGTAAGGGTGGGGCAAGCTCCTACGAGCAGTACTTC.

The CDR3 spells CASSLSSLRTDTQYF. In DNA form, the CDR3 reads TGTGCCAGCAGCTTAAGCTCTTTACGGACAGATACGCAGTATTTT. This rearrangement joins TRBV7-3 to TRBJ2-3; D not certain. The CDR3 sequence is 15 residues long. CDR1 SGHTA and CDR2 FQGTGA come from the germline V gene. V dropped 1 base and J dropped 3 bases, with 11 bases sitting between them.

The chain combines TRBV29-1 with TRBJ1-4, with D hard to call. Trimming left V 3 bases short and J 10 bases short, with 15 bases between. Looked up from germline, CDR1 is SQVTM and CDR2 is ANQGSEA. The length of the CDR3 is 13 residues. CDR3 region: CSVESGSLGKLFF. CDR3 DNA sequence: TGCAGCGTTGAGTCGGGGTCCCTCGGAAAACTGTTTTTT.

The J gene is TRBJ1-1, the V gene TRBV5-1; D is possibly TRBD1 (5 bases). The CDR3 spans 15 residues. Per the germline V gene, CDR1 is SGHRS and CDR2 is YFSETQ. Trimming cost V 0 bases and J 0 bases, with 9 bases left between them. CDR3 DNA sequence: TGCGCCAGCAGCTTGGAGCCACAGGTGAACACTGAAGCTTTCTTT. This sequence encodes CASSLEPQVNTEAFF. The whole variable domain, remainder taken from reference TRBV5-1 and TRBJ1-1, is KAGVTQTPRYLIKTRGQQVTLSCSPISGHRSVSWYQQTPGQGLQFLFEYFSETQRNKGNFPGRFSGRQFSNSRSEMNVSTLELGDSALYLCASSLEPQVNTEAFFGQGTRLTVV.

Regarding this clone: Other DNA sequences in the sample encode the same CDR3. The V and J genes are TRBV5-1 and TRBJ1-2; 8 bases match TRBD1. From germline, CDR1 is SGHRS and CDR2 YFSETQ. V dropped 0 bases and J dropped 4; count of bases not matched to a gene: 2. The CDR3 consists of 14 residues. The DNA of the CDR3 is TGCGCCAGCAGCTTGGTGCAGGGGGCCTATGGCTACACCTTC. Translated, it gives CASSLVQGAYGYTF.

The chain carries TRBV18 and TRBJ2-6; 10 nucleotides match TRBD2. Trimming removed 2 bases from V and 3 bases from J; junction bases left unmatched: 4. Germline V gives CDR1 KGHSH, CDR2 LQKENI. The CDR3 length is 17 residues. The CDR3 loop reads CASSPGLAGVGANVLTF. CDR3 in DNA: TGTGCCAGCTCACCAGGGCTAGCGGGAGTTGGGGCCAACGTCCTGACTTTC.

The V and J genes are TRBV19 and TRBJ2-2; 9 nucleotides line up with TRBD2. Trimming at V came to 5 bases and at J to 2 bases, leaving 3 bases not matched to a gene. The CDR3 contains 15 residues. Germline values: CDR1 LNHDA, CDR2 SQIVND (reference sequence). In DNA form, the CDR3 reads TGTGCCAGTAGTCGGCTAGCGGGAAACACCGGGGAGCTGTTTTTT. This sequence encodes CASSRLAGNTGELFF.